One sample yielded the 17 T cell receptor beta chains listed below, sequenced in a study of blood T cell repertoires in COVID-19. The repertoire was sequenced with immunoSEQ multiplex PCR; TCRdb's copy has only in-frame clones and lacks some. The repertoire includes 180,000 or so clones, 83% of them detected once, and roughly 4.5% sits in the top ten. The sequenced material came from PBMCs or T cells enriched from blood (not recorded which). The receptors here all came from a woman aged 45-60 years who had recovered from COVID-19.

The chain links TRBV29-1 to TRBJ2-3, with a tentative D call TRBD2 (7 bases). Germline V CDR1 and CDR2: SQVTM, ANQGSEA. The CDR3 totals 15 residues. V gave up 6 bases and J gave up 5 bases, with 21 bases separating them. CDR3 residues: CSVAGVGGAEDTQYF. The CDR3 DNA sequence: TGCAGCGTCGCAGGCGTTGGGGGGGCGGAAGATACGCAGTATTTT.

The chain links TRBV24-1 to TRBJ1-5; TRBD1 matches 8 bases. From germline, CDR1 is KGHDR and CDR2 SFDVKD. The junction had 4 bases not matched to a gene; V was cut back by 8 bases and J by 8 bases. This CDR3 contains 12 residues. CDR3 nucleotide sequence: TGTGCCACCACAGGGGGCTGGGAGCCCCAGCATTTT. This gives the protein CATTGGWEPQHF.

The chain is built from TRBV25-1 and TRBJ1-3, with 7 nucleotides matching TRBD1. The germline gives CDR1 MGHDK, CDR2 SYGVNS. The CDR3 runs 14 residues. J gave up 2 bases and V 3 bases, and 1 base lay outside the gene matches. The CDR3 region is CASSETGTGNTIYF. For the CDR3, the DNA is TGTGCCAGCAGTGAGACAGGGACTGGAAACACCATATATTTT.

This clone was seen a few times. J is TRBJ2-2 and V is TRBV18; no firm D call. The germline V gene has CDR1 KGHSH and CDR2 LQKENI. This CDR3 spans 15 amino acids. V dropped 2 bases and J dropped 5 bases, with 12 bases sitting between them. In nucleotides, the CDR3 is TGTGCCAGCTCACCAGGGCAGTCGCAAACCGGGGAGCTGTTTTTT. Its translation is CASSPGQSQTGELFF.

Only a few counts were recorded for this clone. DNA of the CDR3: TGTGCCAGCAGCCAACAGGGGATACAGCCCCAGCATTTT. Its protein product is CASSQQGIQPQHF. V is TRBV3-1 (or the pseudogene TRBV3-2) and J is TRBJ1-5, with a weak D call TRBD1 (6 bases). From germline, CDR1 is LGHDT and CDR2 YNNKEL (reference sequence). The ends were cut back, 2 bases at V and 7 bases at J, with 9 bases in the middle. CDR3 length: 13 amino acids.

V is TRBV5-1 and J is TRBJ1-3; D possibly corresponds to TRBD1 (6 bases). The CDR3 loop spans 17 amino acids. Germline V gene lookup returns CDR1 SGHRS and CDR2 YFSETQ. Trimming stripped 1 base from V and 1 base from J, with 15 bases between. The CDR3 bases are TGCGCCAGCAGCTTGAAACAGGGCGTAGAGTCTGGAAACACCATATATTTT. Translating gives CASSLKQGVESGNTIYF.

This rearrangement joins TRBV5-1 to TRBJ2-3; 8 bases fit TRBD1. CDR3 length: 13 residues. Germline V CDR1 and CDR2: SGHRS, YFSETQ. The junction had 5 bases not matched to a gene; V was cut back by 8 bases and J by 3 bases. The CDR3 sequence is CASWTGKTDTQYF. For the CDR3, the DNA is TGCGCCAGTTGGACAGGGAAGACAGATACGCAGTATTTT.

This clone was observed once. V is TRBV6-5 and J is TRBJ1-5; TRBD1 aligns across 7 bases. V was clipped by 4 bases and J by 0 bases; unmatched bases: 3. The germline gives CDR1 MNHEY, CDR2 SVGAGI. CDR3 size: 15 residues. The CDR3 loop is CASSSTGYSNQPQHF. The CDR3 DNA is TGTGCCAGCAGTTCGACAGGGTATAGCAATCAGCCCCAGCATTTT.

The chain has TRBV9 and TRBJ2-5; TRBD1 agrees at 9 bases. The V gene's germline CDR1 is SGDLS and CDR2 YYNGEE. This CDR3 comprises 16 residues. Trimming at V came to 3 bases and at J to 0 bases, leaving 6 bases not matched to a gene. The CDR3 is CASSGRQGGYQETQYF. CDR3 nucleotide sequence: TGTGCCAGCAGCGGCCGACAGGGGGGGTACCAAGAGACCCAGTACTTC.

V and J are TRBV28 and TRBJ2-2; D is unresolved. The length of the CDR3 is 15 residues. Deletions cut 3 bases from V and 0 bases from J, with 8 bases between. Germline V gene sequence: CDR1 MDHEN, CDR2 SYDVKM. CDR3 DNA: TGTGCCAGCAGTTTGCACAACCCGAACACCGGGGAGCTGTTTTTT. Protein sequence: CASSLHNPNTGELFF. The variable domain in full, with the rest retrieved from reference TRBV28 and TRBJ2-2, is DVKVTQSSRYLVKRTGEKVFLECVQDMDHENMFWYRQDPGLGLRLIYFSYDVKMKEKGDIPEGYSVSREKKERFSLILESASTNQTSMYLCASSLHNPNTGELFFGEGSRLTVL.

J is TRBJ2-2 and V is TRBV27; D perhaps matches TRBD1 (5 bases). V lost 8 bases, J lost 4 bases, and 17 bases lay in between. The CDR3 loop spans 15 amino acids. Germline-derived CDR1 and CDR2 are MNHEY and SMNVEV (reference sequence). The CDR3 nucleotides read TGTGCCAGCGGATTTTTAGGGGTGGGCACCGGGGAGCTGTTTTTT. This sequence encodes CASGFLGVGTGELFF.

The V gene is TRBV18, the J gene TRBJ2-5, with TRBD2 identical over 7 bases. CDR1 is KGHSH and CDR2 is LQKENI in the germline V gene. The CDR3 runs to 13 residues. V lost 0 bases and J lost 5; bases outside the gene matches: 0. CDR3 bases: TGTGCCAGCTCACCACCGGGAGGGGAGACCCAGTACTTC. It encodes CASSPPGGETQYF.

The rearrangement uses TRBV5-1 and TRBJ2-3; D is unresolved. In germline, CDR1 is SGHRS, CDR2 YFSETQ. This CDR3 contains 16 residues. The V end lost 4 bases, the J end lost 2 bases, and 17 bases lay between the germline ends. The CDR3 loop reads CASSGPLEAHTDTQYF. The CDR3 DNA sequence: TGCGCCAGCAGCGGCCCGTTAGAGGCCCACACAGATACGCAGTATTTT.

The sample holds one count of this clone. This sequence joins TRBV10-3 and TRBJ1-4; unclear D gene. The CDR3 contains 15 residues. The V end was cut by 3 bases, the J end by 5 bases, with 13 bases between. The germline CDR1 and CDR2 sequences are ENHRY and SYGVKD. The CDR3 bases are TGTGCCATCAGTGATAAGAGGGATTTAAATGAAAAACTGTTTTTT. Translating gives CAISDKRDLNEKLFF.

The gene calls are TRBV30 and TRBJ1-5; TRBD1 agrees at 8 bases. The CDR3 extends over 15 amino acids. V dropped 3 bases and J dropped 0; count of bases not matched to a gene: 4. The germline CDR1 and CDR2 sequences are GTSNPN and SVGIG (reference sequence). CDR3 amino acids: CAWRQTGASNQPQHF. The CDR3 DNA reads as TGTGCCTGGAGGCAGACAGGGGCTAGCAATCAGCCCCAGCATTTT. Variable domain in full (rest from reference TRBV30 and TRBJ1-5): SQTIHQWPATLVQPVGSPLSLECTVEGTSNPNLYWYRQAAGRGLQLLFYSVGIGQISSEVPQNLSASRPQDRQFILSSKKLLLSDSGFYLCAWRQTGASNQPQHFGDGTRLSIL.

This clone has a count of ten or more. The CDR3 reads CASSRTGGDLEQYV. CDR3 coding DNA: TGTGCCAGCAGCCGGACGGGGGGGGATCTCGAGCAGTACGTC. The chain couples TRBV27 to TRBJ2-7; 8 bases are a match to TRBD2. The junction had 10 bases not matched to a gene; V was cut back by 6 bases and J by 6 bases. Germline V gives CDR1 MNHEY, CDR2 SMNVEV (reference sequence). The CDR3 loop spans 14 amino acids.

V is TRBV7-2 and J is TRBJ2-7; 8 bases agree with TRBD2. Unmatched junction bases numbered 1, after V lost 0 bases and J lost 6 bases. Germline V gene lookup returns CDR1 SGHTA and CDR2 FQGNSA. The CDR3 has 13 amino acids. As DNA, the CDR3 is TGTGCCAGCAGCTTAGCTCTAGCGGGCGAGCAGTACGTC. Protein product: CASSLALAGEQYV.